This T cell receptor beta chain was captured by sequencing in a study of radiotherapy plus CTLA-4 blockade in lung cancer. To note about this clone: Its antigen is not identified.

Overall study results and limits: Blood TCR clones of tumor origin expanded after radiotherapy plus ipilimumab. Early blood T cell clone dynamics, with interferon-beta, were reported to best predict response.

Only in-frame clones appear in the TCRdb table, and some are missing; sequencing was by immunoSEQ multiplex PCR. The sample consists of approximately 40,000 clones, approximately 86% of them appearing once. The ends lost 5 bases at V and 6 bases at J; junction bases unmatched: 7. The CDR3 length is 14 residues. Germline V gives CDR1 SGHAT, CDR2 FQNNGV. This chain links TRBV11-2 with TRBJ2-1; 7 nucleotides match TRBD2. The source material was peripheral blood, sampled from a patient treated with radiotherapy plus ipilimumab. The receptor was derived from a human donor with non-small cell lung cancer whose response to radiotherapy plus ipilimumab could not be evaluated. CDR3 region: CASSTGTKVNEQFF. The DNA for the CDR3 is TGTGCCAGCAGCACCGGGACTAAAGTCAATGAGCAGTTCTTC.